The 5 T cell receptor beta chains below come from one sample, sequenced in a study of glioma-infiltrating T cells. Using RNA template, CDR3s of TCR alpha and beta were amplified with iRepertoire arm-PCR. TCRdb recomputed calls from the multiplex PCR reads with MiXCR, one row per CDR3 protein. The repertoire holds approximately 120,000 distinct CDR3 sequences, with 25% to 30% as singletons. Sequencing used glioma tissue, nonneoplastic brain tissue, or PBMCs (not recorded which). These receptors were collected from a human donor with low-grade glioma or glioblastoma, undergoing nonglioma brain surgery, or in good health (not recorded which).

This clonotype was recorded at least ten times. The chain joins TRBV6-6 to TRBJ2-1; 14 bases line up with TRBD2. Germline CDR1 MNHNY, CDR2 SVGAGI (reference sequence). The CDR3 totals 16 residues. V lost 0 bases, J lost 6 bases, and 1 base stayed unmatched. CDR3 sequence (DNA): TGTGCCAGCAGTTACTCGGGACTAGCGGGGGTCAATGAGCAGTTCTTC. It encodes CASSYSGLAGVNEQFF.

V is TRBV6-5 and J is TRBJ2-3; 9 bases fit TRBD1. CDR1 MNHEY and CDR2 SVGAGI come from the germline V gene. With V trimmed by 5 bases and J by 1 base, 10 bases remained unmatched. CDR3 length equals 17 residues. This chain's CDR3 is CASSELPQGAGTDTQYF. CDR3 bases: TGTGCCAGCAGTGAACTTCCACAGGGGGCCGGCACAGATACGCAGTATTTT.

The rearrangement joins TRBV6-2 or TRBV6-3 to TRBJ1-5; weak D call: TRBD1 (6 bases). This CDR3 region has 14 residues. Looked up from germline, CDR1 is MNHEY and CDR2 is SVGEGT. The V and J ends lost 1 base and 13 bases respectively, with 17 bases between them. In DNA form, the CDR3 reads TGTGCCAGCAGTTACTGGGACACGTCATCTGTTCAGCATTTT. Encoded protein: CASSYWDTSSVQHF.

This clonotype was recorded many times. The chain uses TRBV6-1 and TRBJ1-4, with D possibly matching TRBD1 (5 bases). The CDR3 is 13 residues long. V lost 6 bases, J lost 8 bases, and 13 bases lay in between. Germline loops: CDR1 MNHNS, CDR2 SASEGT. The CDR3 loop reads CASRRDLGEKLFF. The CDR3 DNA sequence: TGTGCCAGCAGGCGGGACCTTGGAGAAAAACTGTTTTTT.

The sample holds many counts of this clonotype. The V call is TRBV20-1, the J call TRBJ1-6; 7 nucleotides line up with TRBD1. V dropped 2 bases and J dropped 5; count of bases not matched to a gene: 3. CDR1 DFQATT and CDR2 SNEGSKA come from the germline V gene (reference sequence). The CDR3 length is 14 residues. The CDR3, as DNA: TGCAGTGCTAGAAAGGGACAGAATAATTCACCCCTCCACTTT. Encoded protein: CSARKGQNNSPLHF.